This T cell receptor beta chain is drawn from a study of cytomegalovirus exposure and HLA in healthy donors. The study's findings and limits: Some highly shared sequence variants likely arose as a pipeline artifact. Researchers reported from a later analysis that most CMV-associated TCR beta chains appeared HLA-restricted.

In its sample, this clone was seen a few times. The antigen is not known. 60 Vbeta and 13 Jbeta primers were used in PCR. Profiling relied on immunoSEQ multiplex PCR, and the TCRdb table lists in-frame clones only, not all of them. The sample consists of 99,000 or so clones, 9.5% to 13% of them appearing once. The CDR3 loop spans 15 amino acids. The sequence was obtained from a man aged 35 to 55 in good health and CMV-seropositive. Sequenced input: PBMCs. This chain links TRBV21-1 with TRBJ2-1; TRBD1 is the table's D call and was not checked against the DNA. TRBV21-1 is flagged as a pseudogene. CDR3 amino acids: CASSKQQRSYNEQFF. For the CDR3, the DNA is TGTGCCAGCAGCAAACAACAGAGATCCTACAATGAGCAGTTCTTC.